The TCR beta chain described here comes from a study of read filtering for tumor transcriptome and immune sequencing. Study background: Among patients, some 17 were male and more than 11 female, aged about 40 to 90 (mean around 66).

At the time of active disease, bone marrow was collected from every patient. Germline V CDR1 and CDR2: LGHDT, YNNKEL (reference sequence). The CDR3 is 14 amino acids. V trimming: 4 bases; J trimming: 0 bases; junction bases outside the gene matches: 0. General observations from the study: IR-seq captured clonotypes deeper and more reliably than RNA-seq.

From 300 to 450 ng of RNA, a library with molecular barcoded alpha/delta and beta/gamma adaptors was made. Each CDR3 protein gets one entry after TCRdb re-called the reads with MiXCR. The table records fewer than 100,000 distinct CDR3 sequences, approximately 13% of them present only once. There are many counts of this clonotype. No antigen is known for it. This clonotype was sampled from a donor aged 40 or over with multiple myeloma. Material: a population of CD138-negative cells sorted from bone marrow. The chain joins TRBV3-1 to TRBJ2-3; 8 bases align to TRBD1. The CDR3 reads CASSRDRSTDTQYF. Written as DNA, the CDR3 is TGTGCCAGCAGCCGGGACAGGAGCACAGATACGCAGTATTTT.